This T cell receptor (beta chain) stems from a study of cytomegalovirus exposure and HLA in healthy donors. On the study more broadly: Within the Caucasian-associated ancestry cluster were roughly 79% of the approximately 400 genotyped donors.

Study-wide points: The classifier reportedly diagnosed cytomegalovirus status with high specificity and sensitivity. The authors confirmed in vitro that a few CMV-associated chains were specific for CMV antigens. The authors later found HLA-associated TCR beta chains more clonally expanded than equally common others.

Trimming removed 3 bases at V and 6 bases at J, with 8 bases between. The CDR3 contains 12 residues. Germline loops: CDR1 SEHNR, CDR2 FQNEAQ (reference sequence). 60 Vbeta and 13 Jbeta primers were used in PCR. The protocol was immunoSEQ multiplex PCR, while the TCRdb copy is restricted to in-frame clones and leaves out a portion. The repertoire holds some 110,000 clones, with roughly 72% as singletons. To note about this clone: The antigen remains undetermined.

The V call is TRBV7-9, the J call TRBJ1-2; the D is unclear. The sequenced sample was PBMCs. The sequence was collected from a woman aged 18-29 years in good health and CMV-seropositive. CDR3 region: CASSLLADGYTF. The CDR3 nucleotides are TGTGCCAGCAGCTTGTTGGCGGATGGCTACACCTTC.